The next 20 T cell receptor beta chains were all read from a single sample in a study of blood T cells in healthy people across ages. For the second PCR, which ran for roughly 6 to 12 cycles, a sample-barcoded 5' primer and a J-beta primer mix were used. TCRdb redid the calling of the 5' RACE reads with MiXCR, one entry per CDR3 protein. The sample has roughly 700,000 distinct CDR3 sequences; 49% are singletons. Sequenced sample: blood. Receptors originate from a woman aged 60-70 years in good health.

This clonotype has just a few counts. This chain uses TRBV4-3 with TRBJ2-7; D is perhaps TRBD1 or TRBD2 (6 bases each). Per the germline V gene, CDR1 is LGHNA and CDR2 is YSLEER. This CDR3 has 15 residues. V lost 2 bases and J 4 bases, leaving 15 bases between the germline ends. CDR3 DNA: TGCGCCAGCAGCCAACGAGGGGGGATGGATTACGAGCAGTACTTC. It translates to CASSQRGGMDYEQYF.

The gene calls are TRBV4-2 and TRBJ1-4; D might be TRBD1 (5 bases). There are 13 residues in the CDR3. Germline-derived CDR1 and CDR2 are LGHNA and YNFKEQ. V lost 4 bases, J lost 8 bases, and 11 bases lay in between. CDR3 DNA: TGTGCCAGCAGCCTTGGACAAGAAGAAAAACTGTTTTTT. It translates to CASSLGQEEKLFF.

The genes are TRBV27 and TRBJ1-2; TRBD1 matches 7 bases. V dropped 7 bases and J dropped 4; count of bases not matched to a gene: 9. The CDR3 has 14 residues. The V gene's germline CDR1 is MNHEY and CDR2 SMNVEV (reference sequence). In nucleotides, the CDR3 is TGTGCCAGCACCCCGACAGGGTTGGGCTATGGCTACACCTTC. Translating gives CASTPTGLGYGYTF.

The chain carries TRBV20-1 and TRBJ2-3; 12 bases match TRBD2. This CDR3 is built from 20 residues. CDR1 and CDR2 (germline): DFQATT, SNEGSKA (reference sequence). V gave up 2 bases and J gave up 4 bases; unmatched junction bases: 19. The CDR3 DNA sequence: TGCAGTGCTAGACCGCTGGGACTAGCGGGCCCTACCTGGGGCCCAGATACGCAGTATTTT. Translation: CSARPLGLAGPTWGPDTQYF.

The chain links TRBV25-1 to TRBJ2-1; TRBD1 might be the D (5 bases). CDR3 size: 14 residues. The germline V gene has CDR1 MGHDK and CDR2 SYGVNS. Trimming took 4 bases from V and 0 from J, leaving 7 bases between them. The CDR3 region is CASSGRDSYNEQFF. The CDR3 bases are TGTGCCAGCAGTGGCAGGGACTCCTACAATGAGCAGTTCTTC.

This chain connects TRBV5-1 to TRBJ1-2; the D gene is possibly TRBD1 (6 bases). CDR3 length: 14 residues. Between the trimmed V and J ends, which lost 4 bases and 7 bases, there was a span of 17 bases. CDR1 is SGHRS and CDR2 is YFSETQ in the germline V gene. CDR3 in DNA: TGCGCCAGCAGCCCCTTAACAGGGTCCGGTGGCTACACCTTC. The encoded protein is CASSPLTGSGGYTF.

This clonotype was detected a few times. The J gene is TRBJ2-1, the V gene TRBV11-1; D perhaps matches TRBD1 (5 bases). V was clipped by 9 bases and J by 4 bases, with 22 bases between them. CDR3 length: 16 residues. Germline CDR1 and CDR2: SGHAT and FQDESV (reference sequence). Here the CDR3 reads CASERQSGHRYNEQFF. The CDR3 DNA follows: TGTGCCAGTGAACGGCAATCAGGGCATAGGTACAATGAGCAGTTCTTC.

The chain carries TRBV10-3 and TRBJ2-7; 10 positions agree with TRBD2. With 5 bases clipped from V and 3 bases from J, the junction kept 7 bases outside the gene matches. The CDR3 totals 15 residues. Germline loops: CDR1 ENHRY, CDR2 SYGVKD. The CDR3 sequence: CAISRSGGASYEQYF. The CDR3 bases are TGTGCCATCAGTAGGAGCGGGGGGGCGAGCTACGAGCAGTACTTC.

There are many counts of this clonotype. The chain carries TRBV20-1 and TRBJ2-3; weak D call: TRBD1 (6 bases). The CDR3 spans 14 residues. Trimming removed 4 bases at V and 0 bases at J, with 11 bases between. The V gene's germline CDR1 is DFQATT and CDR2 SNEGSKA (reference sequence). The CDR3 loop reads CSATPGHSTDTQYF. In DNA form, the CDR3 reads TGCAGTGCTACCCCGGGACATAGCACAGATACGCAGTATTTT.

Only a few counts were recorded for this clonotype. The chain couples TRBV3-1 to TRBJ1-1, with no clear D. Trimming removed 0 bases at V and 4 bases at J, with 6 bases between. CDR3 length equals 13 residues. The V gene's germline CDR1 is LGHDT and CDR2 YNNKEL (reference sequence). CDR3 sequence: CASSQDGVTEAFF. The CDR3 nucleotides are TGTGCCAGCAGCCAAGATGGGGTCACTGAAGCTTTCTTT.

The chain uses TRBV7-2 and TRBJ2-5; a weak D match, TRBD2 (5 bases). The J call may be wrong; the DNA end is better matched by TRBJ2-7. The germline V gene has CDR1 SGHTA and CDR2 FQGNSA. This CDR3 comprises 15 residues. Here the CDR3 reads CASSLVRDGIYEQYF. The CDR3 DNA follows: TGTGCCAGCAGCTTAGTCCGCGACGGGATCTACGAGCAGTACTTC.

The genes are TRBV5-4 and TRBJ2-4, with 8 bases that match TRBD2. The end of the DNA aligns better with TRBJ2-7, so the J call may be wrong. CDR3 length: 16 amino acids. Per the germline V gene, CDR1 is SGHNT and CDR2 is YYREEE (reference sequence). CDR3 region: CASSLRKLAENYEQYF. Here the CDR3 DNA reads TGTGCCAGCAGCTTGAGAAAACTAGCGGAAAATTACGAGCAGTACTTC.

At least ten counts were recorded for this clonotype. The CDR3: CASSQGLSDEQYF. DNA of the CDR3: TGTGCCAGCAGCCAAGGGCTCTCAGACGAGCAGTACTTC. This chain connects TRBV27 to TRBJ2-7; D not certain. The CDR3 is 13 amino acids. V was pared by 6 bases and J by 5 bases, with 14 bases between. CDR1 and CDR2 (germline): MNHEY, SMNVEV (reference sequence).

The sample holds a few counts of this clonotype. The chain links TRBV7-2 to TRBJ2-7; 7 bases map to TRBD1. Germline V gene sequence: CDR1 SGHTA, CDR2 FQGNSA. CDR3 length equals 15 residues. J gave up 0 bases and V 4 bases, and 6 bases lay outside the gene matches. For the CDR3, the DNA is TGTGCCAGCAGCTCGGACAGGTCGAGCTCCTACGAGCAGTACTTC. This encodes CASSSDRSSSYEQYF.

In this sample, this clonotype turned up a few times. The V and J genes are TRBV9 and TRBJ2-5; the D gene is possibly TRBD2 (6 bases). CDR1 is SGDLS, CDR2 YYNGEE, per germline. Trimming left V 0 bases short and J 5 bases short, with 14 bases between. CDR3 size: 15 residues. Here the CDR3 DNA reads TGTGCCAGCAGCGTAGGCCCGGAGGGATGGGAGACCCAGTACTTC. Translation: CASSVGPEGWETQYF.

Worth noting for this clonotype: The conserved phenylalanine or tryptophan normally closing the CDR3 is absent here, so this likely arose from a read error. The gene calls are TRBV7-2 and TRBJ1-6, with a weak D call TRBD1 (5 bases). From germline, CDR1 is SGHTA and CDR2 FQGNSA. The CDR3 spans 14 residues. Trimming removed 4 bases from V and 9 bases from J, with 13 bases in between. CDR3 sequence (DNA): TGTGCCAGCAGCTGGGCGGGGGAAGGTTCACCCCTCCACCTT. Residues: CASSWAGEGSPLHL.

There are a few counts of this clonotype. The CDR3: CASRLQSSGANVLTF. The CDR3 DNA is TGTGCCAGCAGACTCCAGAGCTCTGGGGCCAACGTCCTGACTTTC. The chain has TRBV6-6 and TRBJ2-6; D unresolved. With 6 bases removed from V and 0 bases from J, the gap between germline ends came to 9 bases. Germline assignment: CDR1 MNHNY and CDR2 SVGAGI (reference sequence). The CDR3 covers 15 residues.

The chain is built from TRBV7-2 and TRBJ2-2; 12 positions match TRBD2. Losses at the gene ends were 4 bases for V and 5 bases for J; bases not matched to a gene: 8. This CDR3 spans 17 amino acids. Germline V lookup: CDR1 SGHTA, CDR2 FQGNSA. The CDR3 nucleotides read TGTGCCAGCAGCTCCTTTGCGGGGACTAGCGGGACCGGGGAGCTGTTTTTT. This encodes CASSSFAGTSGTGELFF.

The sample holds a few counts of this clonotype. J is TRBJ2-1 and V is TRBV7-7, with D perhaps TRBD1 or TRBD2 (5 bases each). Trimming left V 2 bases short and J 13 bases short, with 15 bases between. Germline CDR1 reads SSHAT; CDR2 reads FNYEAQ (reference sequence). The CDR3 has 13 residues. CDR3 amino acids: CASSLQGRRSQFF. The CDR3 DNA follows: TGTGCCAGCAGCTTACAGGGACGGCGCTCTCAGTTCTTC.

This clonotype was seen once. This chain connects TRBV12-3 or TRBV12-4 to TRBJ2-3; 7 nucleotides line up with TRBD1. This CDR3 region has 15 residues. V lost 6 bases, J lost 5 bases, and 11 bases stayed unmatched. CDR3 sequence (DNA): TGTGCCAGCAGCACCGGGACAGTATATCGAGATACGCAGTATTTT. Translation gives CASSTGTVYRDTQYF.